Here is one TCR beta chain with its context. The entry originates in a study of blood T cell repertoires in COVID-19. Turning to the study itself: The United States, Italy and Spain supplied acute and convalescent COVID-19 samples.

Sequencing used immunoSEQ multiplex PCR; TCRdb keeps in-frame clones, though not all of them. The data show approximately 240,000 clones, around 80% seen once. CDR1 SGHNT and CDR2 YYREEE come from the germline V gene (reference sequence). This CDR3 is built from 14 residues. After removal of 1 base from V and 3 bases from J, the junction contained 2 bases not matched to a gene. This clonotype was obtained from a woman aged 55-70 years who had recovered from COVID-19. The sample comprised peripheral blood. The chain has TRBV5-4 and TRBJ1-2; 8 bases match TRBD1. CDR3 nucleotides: TGTGCCAGCAGCTTGCAGGGGGCGCACTATGGCTACACCTTC. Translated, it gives CASSLQGAHYGYTF.